The 3 T cell receptor beta chains below all came from one sample that was sequenced in a study of T-cell memory formation after mild COVID-19. Each CDR3 protein is one row after TCRdb ran MiXCR on the 5' RACE reads. Found here are approximately 150,000 distinct CDR3 sequences, roughly 21% of them singletons; the top ten hold 2% to 2.5%. Sequences were obtained from PBMCs or a T cell subset sorted from them (not recorded which). The origin of the receptors is an adult woman who had mild COVID-19 (a few samples of this study predate the infection). Cell type and time point are not known.

This clonotype was observed a handful of times. This rearrangement joins TRBV7-9 to TRBJ2-3, with 13 positions matching TRBD2. V shed 2 bases and J 2 bases; nucleotides not matched to a gene: 13. CDR1 SEHNR and CDR2 FQNEAQ come from the germline V gene (reference sequence). CDR3 size: 20 residues. This CDR3 reads CASSLLLAGGLRPITDTQYF. As DNA, the CDR3 is TGTGCCAGCAGCTTACTACTAGCGGGAGGGCTTCGGCCGATCACAGATACGCAGTATTTT.

In its sample, this clonotype was seen a few times. V usage is TRBV4-2 and J usage is TRBJ2-1; D call uncertain. Germline lookup yields CDR1 LGHNA and CDR2 YNFKEQ. Trimming stripped 0 bases from V and 6 bases from J, with 18 bases between. CDR3 length: 17 residues. This chain's CDR3 is CASSQESVSLIGNEQFF. CDR3 bases: TGTGCCAGCAGCCAAGAATCGGTTAGTCTGATCGGCAATGAGCAGTTCTTC.

CDR3: CASSSSGGQQYF. In DNA form, the CDR3 reads TGTGCCAGCAGCTCCAGTGGGGGTCAGCAGTACTTC. This sequence joins TRBV7-3 and TRBJ2-4, with D tentatively TRBD1 or TRBD2 (5 bases each). Germline values: CDR1 SGHTA, CDR2 FQGTGA. CDR3 size: 12 residues. V dropped 4 bases and J dropped 13 bases, with 14 bases sitting between them.